These T cell receptor beta chains were read from a single sample in a study of Graves' ophthalmopathy and Graves' hyperthyroidism. Each CDR3 protein gets one entry after TCRdb re-called the multiplex PCR reads with MiXCR. The sample contains about 1.2 million distinct CDR3 sequences, 35% to 40% of which appear only once. The sample consisted of peripheral blood or thyroid tissue (not recorded which). The receptor set was obtained from an adult man with Graves' hyperthyroidism. Each CDR3 is given with its conserved first and last residue. A D gene is named only where the DNA matches it firmly. Rows give clone size only sometimes, using once, few, many, or a class for an expanded clone.

v_call	j_call	clone_size	d_call	cdr3_aa	cdr3_nt
TRBV20-1	TRBJ2-5	few	TRBD1	CSARKGAQYF	TGCAGTGCCCGGAAGGGGGCTCAGTACTTC
TRBV7-9	TRBJ2-7	many	NA	CASSQFPVGVYEQYF	TGTGCCAGCAGCCAATTCCCAGTGGGGGTCTACGAGCAGTACTTC
TRBV10-3	TRBJ2-2	NA	TRBD2	CAISGGLAGANTGELFF	TGTGCCATCAGTGGGGGACTAGCGGGAGCGAACACCGGGGAGCTGTTTTTT
TRBV7-9	TRBJ2-7	NA	NA	CASSPYWGSNEQYF	TGTGCCAGCAGCCCTTACTGGGGTTCTAACGAGCAGTACTTC
TRBV29-1	TRBJ1-2	NA	TRBD1	CSVALGQGTYGYTF	TGCAGCGTTGCCTTGGGACAGGGGACCTATGGCTACACCTTC
TRBV4-2	TRBJ1-2	NA	TRBD1	CASSQVPGQGSLGYTF	TGTGCCAGCAGCCAAGTACCTGGACAGGGTAGTCTTGGCTACACCTTC
TRBV15	TRBJ1-6	NA	NA	CATSRDPYNSPLHF	TGTGCCACCAGCAGAGATCCCTATAATTCACCCCTCCACTTT
TRBV6-6	TRBJ2-7	few	NA	CASSKTGGSSYEQYF	TGTGCCAGCAGTAAAACTGGAGGGAGCTCCTACGAGCAGTACTTC
TRBV29-1	TRBJ1-2	many	NA	CSVVDGSNAF	TGCAGCGTTGTAGACGGATCAAACGCCTTC
TRBV15	TRBJ2-7	few	TRBD1	CATSTGTGDEQYF	TGTGCCACCAGCACCGGGACAGGTGACGAGCAGTACTTC
TRBV5-1	TRBJ1-1	many	NA	CASSPRTTTEAFF	TGCGCCAGCAGCCCCAGGACCACCACTGAAGCTTTCTTT
TRBV9	TRBJ2-7	NA	TRBD2	CASTLAGGRGSYEQYF	TGTGCCAGCACACTAGCGGGGGGGCGGGGATCCTACGAGCAGTACTTC
TRBV7-9	TRBJ2-5	NA	NA	CASRPFPFRGSETQYF	TGTGCCAGCAGGCCCTTTCCCTTTCGGGGCAGCGAGACCCAGTACTTC
TRBV6-2/TRBV6-3	TRBJ2-7	NA	TRBD1	CASSLQGAQSYEQYF	TGTGCCAGCAGTCTACAGGGGGCCCAATCCTACGAGCAGTACTTC
TRBV4-1	TRBJ1-2	NA	NA	CASSQEVTDLGGYTF	TGCGCCAGCAGCCAAGAGGTGACGGATCTCGGTGGCTACACCTTC
TRBV12-3/TRBV12-4	TRBJ1-5	NA	NA	CAGTRGMGRPQHF	TGTGCCGGGACTCGGGGGATGGGGCGGCCCCAGCATTTT
TRBV12-3/TRBV12-4	TRBJ1-1	NA	NA	CASSFLTETTEAFF	TGTGCCAGCAGTTTCCTGACAGAAACCACTGAAGCTTTCTTT
TRBV29-1	TRBJ2-6	NA	TRBD1	CSVGRGGTGANVLTF	TGCAGCGTTGGGCGAGGGGGCACGGGGGCCAACGTCCTGACTTTC
TRBV10-3	TRBJ2-2	few	NA	CASQSVPTGELFF	TGTGCCAGCCAATCCGTGCCCACCGGGGAGCTGTTTTTT
TRBV3-1	TRBJ1-2	NA	TRBD1	CASSPGTGQGYTF	TGTGCCAGCAGCCCCGGGACAGGGCAGGGCTACACCTTC
TRBV6-5	TRBJ2-6	NA	NA	CASSSLGGANVLTF	TGTGCCAGCAGTTCCTTGGGGGGGGCCAACGTCCTGACTTTC
TRBV5-1	TRBJ1-6	NA	NA	CASSLAEYGSPLHF	TGCGCCAGCAGCTTGGCAGAATATGGTTCACCCCTCCACTTT
TRBV5-1	TRBJ2-2	NA	NA	CASSLEGRVTGDLFF	TGCGCCAGCAGCTTGGAGGGCAGGGTCACCGGGGATCTGTTTTTT
TRBV12-3/TRBV12-4	TRBJ1-1	many	TRBD1	CASSLGGGSSGTEAFF	TGTGCCAGCAGTTTAGGAGGGGGCTCAAGTGGGACTGAAGCTTTCTTT
TRBV19	TRBJ2-5	NA	TRBD1	CASSFRDRIGRETQYF	TGTGCCAGTAGTTTCCGGGACAGGATCGGGAGAGAGACCCAGTACTTC
TRBV20-1	TRBJ2-5	many	NA	CSARDSRVGETQYF	TGCAGTGCTAGAGATTCTCGGGTTGGGGAGACCCAGTACTTC
TRBV12-3/TRBV12-4	TRBJ2-5	many	NA	CASSPPTLETQYF	TGTGCCAGCAGTCCCCCCACGTTGGAGACCCAGTACTTC
TRBV10-3	TRBJ1-5	many	TRBD1	CAISDRGQPQHF	TGTGCCATCAGCGACAGGGGTCAGCCCCAGCATTTT
TRBV19	TRBJ1-5	few	TRBD1	CASSQAGTGRHQPQHF	TGTGCCAGTAGTCAAGCCGGGACAGGGAGGCATCAGCCCCAGCATTTT
TRBV7-8	TRBJ2-7	many	NA	CASSLFRGQGRHEQYF	TGTGCCAGCAGCTTATTTCGTGGGCAGGGGAGACACGAGCAGTACTTC
TRBV10-2	TRBJ1-2	many	NA	CASKLAPGSYGYTF	TGCGCCAGCAAGCTGGCCCCAGGCAGCTATGGCTACACCTTC
TRBV3-1	TRBJ1-2	NA	NA	CASSQERGTYGYTF	TGTGCCAGCAGCCAAGAACGGGGAACCTATGGCTACACCTTC
TRBV11-2	TRBJ2-5	NA	NA	CASTKTRGGLLETQYF	TGTGCCAGCACCAAAACTAGGGGGGGATTATTGGAGACCCAGTACTTC
TRBV7-2	TRBJ1-5	many	NA	CASSLESSNQPQHF	TGTGCCAGCAGCTTAGAGAGTAGCAATCAGCCCCAGCATTTT
TRBV7-8	TRBJ2-7	many	TRBD2	CASSLRGDYYEQYF	TGTGCCAGCAGCCTGCGGGGGGATTACTACGAGCAGTACTTC